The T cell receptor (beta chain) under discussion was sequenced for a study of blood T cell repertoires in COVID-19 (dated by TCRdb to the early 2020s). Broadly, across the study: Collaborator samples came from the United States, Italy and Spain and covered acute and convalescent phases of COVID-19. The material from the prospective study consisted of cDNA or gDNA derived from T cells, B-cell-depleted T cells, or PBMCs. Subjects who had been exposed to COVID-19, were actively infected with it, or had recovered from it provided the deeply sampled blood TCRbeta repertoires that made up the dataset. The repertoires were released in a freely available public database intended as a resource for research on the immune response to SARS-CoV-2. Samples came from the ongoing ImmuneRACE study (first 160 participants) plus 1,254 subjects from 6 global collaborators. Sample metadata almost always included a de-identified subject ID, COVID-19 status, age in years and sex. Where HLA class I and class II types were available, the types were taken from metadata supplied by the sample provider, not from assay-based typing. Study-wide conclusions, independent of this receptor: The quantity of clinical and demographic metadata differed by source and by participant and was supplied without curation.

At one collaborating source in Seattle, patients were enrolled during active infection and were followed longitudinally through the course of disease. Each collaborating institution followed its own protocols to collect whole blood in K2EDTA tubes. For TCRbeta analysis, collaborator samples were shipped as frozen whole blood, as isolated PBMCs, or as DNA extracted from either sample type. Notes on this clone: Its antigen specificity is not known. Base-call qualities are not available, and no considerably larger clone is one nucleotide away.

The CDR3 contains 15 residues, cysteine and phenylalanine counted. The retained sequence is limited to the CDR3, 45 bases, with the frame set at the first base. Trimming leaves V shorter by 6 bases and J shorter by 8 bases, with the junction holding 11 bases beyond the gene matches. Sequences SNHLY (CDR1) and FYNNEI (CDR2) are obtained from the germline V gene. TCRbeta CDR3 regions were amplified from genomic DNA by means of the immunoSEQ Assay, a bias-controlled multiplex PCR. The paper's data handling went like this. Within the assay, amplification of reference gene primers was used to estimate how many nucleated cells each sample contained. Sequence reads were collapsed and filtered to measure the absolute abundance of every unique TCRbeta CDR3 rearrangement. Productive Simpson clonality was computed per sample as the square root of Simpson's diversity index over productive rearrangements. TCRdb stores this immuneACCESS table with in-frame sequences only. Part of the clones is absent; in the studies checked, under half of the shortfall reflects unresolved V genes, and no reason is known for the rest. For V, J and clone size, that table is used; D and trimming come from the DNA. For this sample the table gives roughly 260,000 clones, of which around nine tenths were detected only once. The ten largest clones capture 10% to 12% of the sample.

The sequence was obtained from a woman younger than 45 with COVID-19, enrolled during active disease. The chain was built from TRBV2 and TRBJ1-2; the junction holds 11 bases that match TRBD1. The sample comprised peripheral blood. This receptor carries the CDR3 CASSKGGQGVRGYTF. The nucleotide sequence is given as TGTGCCAGCAGCAAAGGGGGACAGGGGGTCCGCGGCTACACCTTC.